The 11 T cell receptor beta chains below were found in one sample sequenced in a study. TCRdb used MiXCR to reprocess the 5' RACE reads, holding one entry per CDR3 protein. The sample contains 4,000 to 5,000 distinct CDR3 sequences, about two thirds of which appear only once. Treg sorting used a CD4+CD25+CD127-/low gate. Sequenced: Tregs sorted from blood. The receptors were gathered from a female donor with breast cancer.

The chain is built from TRBV7-2 and TRBJ2-3; 12 bases are a match to TRBD2. V lost 4 bases to trimming and J lost 2 bases; unmatched junction nucleotides: 4. The CDR3 runs to 16 residues. Germline values: CDR1 SGHTA, CDR2 FQGNSA. Here the CDR3 reads CASSSRTSGDTDTQYF. Here the CDR3 DNA reads TGTGCCAGCAGCTCCAGGACTAGCGGGGACACAGATACGCAGTATTTT.

The gene calls are TRBV6-5 and TRBJ1-1; D remains ambiguous. There are 14 residues in the CDR3. V gave up 1 base and J gave up 2 bases, with 8 bases separating them. The germline V gene has CDR1 MNHEY and CDR2 SVGAGI. As DNA, the CDR3 is TGTGCCAGCAGTTACTGGGCCGATAACACTGAAGCTTTCTTT. Translated: CASSYWADNTEAFF.

The chain employs TRBV7-9 and TRBJ2-7; D gene uncertain. V gave up 5 bases and J gave up 7 bases, with 15 bases separating them. Germline V CDR1 and CDR2: SEHNR, FQNEAQ (reference sequence). This CDR3 has 13 residues. CDR3 sequence (DNA): TGTGCCAGCAGCCACTCCGGGTCCCTGGAGCAGTACTTC. It encodes CASSHSGSLEQYF.

The rearrangement joins TRBV5-1 to TRBJ2-7, with a possible D match to TRBD1 (6 bases). From germline, CDR1 is SGHRS and CDR2 YFSETQ. CDR3 length equals 14 residues. V lost 5 bases and J 6 bases, leaving 18 bases between the germline ends. The CDR3 here is CASRGMGHSGEQYF. The CDR3 DNA reads TGCGCCAGCAGGGGAATGGGACATTCCGGCGAGCAGTACTTC.

J is TRBJ1-2 and V is TRBV27, with D uncertain. CDR1 is MNHEY, CDR2 SMNVEV, per germline (reference sequence). The V end was cut by 4 bases, the J end by 2 bases, with 14 bases between. CDR3 length: 15 amino acids. The CDR3: CASSWAANLNYGYTF. CDR3 bases: TGTGCCAGCAGTTGGGCAGCCAATCTAAACTATGGCTACACCTTC.

The rearrangement uses TRBV7-2 and TRBJ1-1, with 10 bases identical to TRBD1. The CDR3 is 16 amino acids. V was pared by 5 bases and J by 2 bases, with 8 bases of the junction left unmatched. Germline CDR1 SGHTA, CDR2 FQGNSA. The CDR3 sequence: CASSVMDRGTNTEAFF. CDR3 nucleotides: TGTGCCAGCAGCGTAATGGACAGGGGGACCAACACTGAAGCTTTCTTT.

The chain's CDR3 is CASSPTNGHEQFF. For the CDR3, the DNA is TGTGCCAGCAGCCCCACGAACGGACACGAGCAGTTCTTC. The V call is TRBV6-5, the J call TRBJ2-7; tentative D call: TRBD1 (5 bases). The end of the DNA fits TRBJ2-1 better, so the J call may be wrong. CDR3 length: 13 residues. Germline V lookup: CDR1 MNHEY, CDR2 SVGAGI.

This chain joins TRBV12-3 or TRBV12-4 and TRBJ2-1; possible D gene TRBD1, 6 bases. Trimming shortened V by 3 bases and J by 5 bases, and 8 bases separated the two germline ends. The CDR3 covers 13 residues. The CDR3 sequence is CASSFRGHNEQFF. For the CDR3, the DNA is TGTGCCAGCAGTTTCAGGGGCCACAATGAGCAGTTCTTC.

The chain combines TRBV10-1 with TRBJ2-1, with D hard to call. Looked up from germline, CDR1 is WNHNN and CDR2 is SYGVQD (reference sequence). Trimming pared 0 bases from V and 3 bases from J, leaving 18 bases between. This CDR3 is 18 amino acids long. This CDR3 reads CASSESKGVDVSYNEQFF. The CDR3 nucleotides are TGCGCCAGCAGTGAGTCGAAAGGAGTGGACGTGAGCTACAATGAGCAGTTCTTC.

The J gene is TRBJ2-4, the V gene TRBV10-2; TRBD1 or TRBD2 may be the D gene (5 bases each). CDR1 WSHSY and CDR2 SAAADI come from the germline V gene. CDR3 size: 16 residues. V gave up 0 bases and J gave up 3 bases, with 12 bases separating them. The CDR3 reads CASSESGRRGKNIQYF. The CDR3, as DNA: TGCGCCAGCAGTGAGTCGGGGAGAAGGGGCAAAAACATTCAGTACTTC.

The genes are TRBV20-1 and TRBJ2-1; D not resolved. V was clipped by 0 bases and J by 8 bases, with 5 bases between them. This CDR3 comprises 11 residues. Germline V CDR1 and CDR2: DFQATT, SNEGSKA (reference sequence). In DNA form, the CDR3 reads TGCAGTGCTAGAGAAGGGCATGAGCAGTTCTTC. Translating gives CSAREGHEQFF.